Presented here are 5 T cell receptor beta chains from one specimen sequenced in a study of T cells in Graves' hyperthyroidism and ophthalmopathy. Regions amplified from RNA transcripts were the TCR beta CDR3 regions. A first-round RT-PCR of the TCR CDR3 used the HTBI primer set. TCRdb fed the multiplex PCR reads into MiXCR, producing one record per CDR3 protein. The data show 300,000 to 400,000 distinct CDR3 sequences, with roughly 23% seen just once and around 48% held by the top ten. The sequenced sample was blood. The source is a woman aged 50 to 65 with Graves' hyperthyroidism.

This sequence joins TRBV6-1 and TRBJ1-2, with 7 bases lining up with TRBD1. J was trimmed by 0 bases and V by 6 bases; bases with no gene match: 4. This CDR3 region has 14 residues. Germline V lookup: CDR1 MNHNS, CDR2 SASEGT. The CDR3 bases are TGTGCCAGCAGACGGGACAGCGCTAACTATGGCTACACCTTC. Encoded protein: CASRRDSANYGYTF.

This clonotype was recorded at least ten times. CDR3 protein: CASSPRGGDSPLHF. CDR3 DNA: TGTGCCAGCAGCCCACGGGGGGGTGATTCACCCCTCCACTTT. The chain is built from TRBV6-1 and TRBJ1-6; D is perhaps TRBD1 (5 bases). This CDR3 is 14 amino acids long. The V gene's germline CDR1 is MNHNS and CDR2 SASEGT. Trimming pared 6 bases from V and 8 bases from J, leaving 14 bases between.

This clonotype was counted between two and nine times. The rearrangement links TRBV10-3 to TRBJ2-3, with 10 bases fitting TRBD2. This CDR3 comprises 16 residues. Per germline, CDR1 ENHRY and CDR2 SYGVKD. The V gene end was trimmed by 5 bases and the J gene end by 5 bases; junction bases not matched to a gene: 10. This CDR3 reads CAISPSQAGGEDTQYF. For the CDR3, the DNA is TGTGCCATCAGTCCCTCCCAAGCGGGGGGGGAAGATACGCAGTATTTT.

In this sample, this clonotype turned up many times. The CDR3 DNA reads as TGTGCCAGCAGCGTAGGAGGTTGGGGGAATGAGCAGTTCTTC. Translated, it gives CASSVGGWGNEQFF. The chain has TRBV9 and TRBJ2-1; possibly TRBD1 or TRBD2 for D (5 bases each). The CDR3 covers 14 residues. Germline values: CDR1 SGDLS, CDR2 YYNGEE. Trimming shortened V by 0 bases and J by 7 bases, and 11 bases separated the two germline ends.

This clonotype came up many times. This chain connects TRBV3-1 to TRBJ2-7; 8 bases map to TRBD1. CDR3 length: 16 residues. The J segment lost 2 bases and the V segment lost 1 base, leaving 7 bases of the junction unmatched. The germline gives CDR1 LGHDT, CDR2 YNNKEL (reference sequence). CDR3 DNA: TGTGCCAGCAGCCAAGGATACGGACAGGGCACCTACGAGCAGTACTTC. This codes for CASSQGYGQGTYEQYF.